Described below is a single TCR beta chain sequence and its context. Participants spanned ages about 18 to 100 years and resided in about 24 US areas. Cohorts were assigned according to the clinical history that participants reported. Two negative PCRs, clearance, or symptom resolution characterized the recovered Cohort 3 donors. The entry originates in a study of blood T cell repertoires in COVID-19. Study context: The study drew acute and convalescent COVID-19 samples from the United States, Italy and Spain.

Germline V gene data show CDR1 as SGHNT and CDR2 as YYREEE (reference sequence). This CDR3 is built from 14 residues. V shed 5 bases and J 4 bases; nucleotides not matched to a gene: 8. Assay: immunoSEQ multiplex PCR; the TCRdb copy retains only in-frame clones and omits some. Of about 200,000 clones in the sample, 85% to 90% are singletons; the top ten hold 1.2%. The sequence came from a man in his thirties or forties who had recovered from COVID-19. The source material was PBMCs or T cells enriched from blood (not recorded which). V is TRBV5-4 and J is TRBJ2-5; 7 bases match TRBD2. CDR3 coding DNA: TGTGCCAGCAGTTCTAAAGCGGGAACAGAGACCCAGTACTTC. Amino acids: CASSSKAGTETQYF.